One sample yielded the 6 T cell receptor beta chains listed below, sequenced in a study of technical replicates of blood from several donors. Here immunoSEQ multiplex PCR was the method, and the copy in TCRdb shows in-frame clones only, minus some. The sample lists about 75,000 clones, 97% occurring once. Sequenced input: T cells isolated from PBMCs. The receptors were gathered from a human donor in good health.

This clone was found a few times. The chain is built from TRBV9 and TRBJ1-2; maybe TRBD1 (5 bases). This CDR3 has 12 amino acids. Per the germline V gene, CDR1 is SGDLS and CDR2 is YYNGEE. V was shortened by 3 bases and J by 4 bases, with 7 bases between the two germline ends. The CDR3 protein is CASSDDSYGYTF. CDR3 in DNA: TGTGCCAGCAGCGACGACAGCTATGGCTACACCTTC.

This rearrangement joins TRBV5-5 to TRBJ2-7; D is perhaps TRBD2 (5 bases). From germline, CDR1 is SGHKS and CDR2 YYEKEE (reference sequence). The CDR3 contains 12 residues. The ends were cut back, 3 bases at V and 6 bases at J, with 10 bases in the middle. CDR3 in DNA: TGTGCCAGCAGCTACGAAGGGAGCGAGCAGTACTTC. Its protein is CASSYEGSEQYF.

This chain uses TRBV19 with TRBJ1-1; D call uncertain. The germline V gene encodes CDR1 LNHDA and CDR2 SQIVND (reference sequence). This CDR3 region has 12 residues. V was trimmed by 6 bases and J by 7 bases, leaving 12 bases between them. CDR3 DNA: TGTGCCAGTAGCCCGAGGGAGAATGAAGCTTTCTTT. It is translated as CASSPRENEAFF.

V and J are TRBV21-1 and TRBJ2-7; the D segment call TRBD2 is taken from the table without a DNA check. TRBV21-1 is shown as a pseudogene. The CDR3 contains 15 residues. In DNA, the CDR3 is TGTGCCAGCACCAAGGGTCAGCGAGTAGCCTACGAGCAGTACTTC. Amino acids: CASTKGQRVAYEQYF.

As regards this clone: An end of the junction differs from the germline gene, which may be a read error. The V gene is TRBV5-4, the J gene TRBJ2-3, with unresolved D. The CDR3 is 13 residues long. CDR1 SGHNT and CDR2 YYREEE come from the germline V gene (reference sequence). CDR3 loop: CASSRAGTDTQYF. The CDR3 coding sequence is TGTGCCAGCAGCCGTGCAGGCACCGATACGCAGTATTTT.

CDR3 residues: CASRLSGGQAFF. The CDR3 coding sequence is TGTGCCAGCAGGTTATCCGGGGGGCAAGCTTTCTTT. The J gene is TRBJ1-1, the V gene TRBV5-4; D perhaps matches TRBD1 (6 bases). The CDR3 contains 12 residues. Germline V gives CDR1 SGHNT, CDR2 YYREEE (reference sequence). V was clipped by 5 bases and J by 9 bases, with 14 bases between them.